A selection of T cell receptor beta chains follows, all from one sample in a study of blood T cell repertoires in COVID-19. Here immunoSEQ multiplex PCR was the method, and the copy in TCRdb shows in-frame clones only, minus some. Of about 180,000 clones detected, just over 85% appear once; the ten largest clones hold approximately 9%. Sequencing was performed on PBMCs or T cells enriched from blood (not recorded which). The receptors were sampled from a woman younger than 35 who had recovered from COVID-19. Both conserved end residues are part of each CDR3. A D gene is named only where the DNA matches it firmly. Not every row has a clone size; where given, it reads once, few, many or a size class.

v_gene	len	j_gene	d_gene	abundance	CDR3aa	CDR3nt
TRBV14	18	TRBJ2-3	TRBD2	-	CASSQAPGGVPSTDTQYF	TGTGCCAGCAGCCAAGCCCCGGGAGGCGTCCCTAGCACAGATACGCAGTATTTT
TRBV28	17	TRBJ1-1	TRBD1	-	CASSYGTGGGKNTEAFF	TGTGCCAGCAGTTATGGGACAGGGGGCGGCAAAAACACTGAAGCTTTCTTT
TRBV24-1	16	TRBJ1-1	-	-	CATSGAGGGGEFEAFF	TGTGCCACCAGTGGCGCTGGGGGGGGAGGGGAATTTGAAGCTTTCTTT
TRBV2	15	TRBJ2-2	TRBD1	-	CASSRGRIDTGELFF	TGTGCCAGCAGTAGGGGGCGGATTGACACCGGGGAGCTGTTTTTT
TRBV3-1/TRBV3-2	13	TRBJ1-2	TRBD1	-	CASSRLQGDGYTF	TGTGCCAGCAGCCGCCTACAGGGGGACGGCTACACCTTC
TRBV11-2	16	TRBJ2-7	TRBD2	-	CASSFFLAGGPYEQYF	TGTGCCAGCAGCTTCTTTCTAGCGGGAGGGCCGTACGAGCAGTACTTC
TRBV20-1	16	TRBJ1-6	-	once	CSASLMEATTNSPLHF	TGCAGTGCTAGTTTGATGGAGGCTACGACGAATTCACCCCTCCACTTT
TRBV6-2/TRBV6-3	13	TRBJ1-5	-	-	CASSFRQNQPQHF	TGTGCCAGCAGTTTTCGCCAGAATCAGCCCCAGCATTTT
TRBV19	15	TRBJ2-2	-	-	CASIRGLWDTGELFF	TGTGCCAGTATTCGAGGGTTGTGGGACACCGGGGAGCTGTTTTTT
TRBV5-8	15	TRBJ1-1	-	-	CASSLGLNRVTEAFF	TGTGCCAGCAGCCTGGGATTAAACAGGGTAACTGAAGCTTTCTTT
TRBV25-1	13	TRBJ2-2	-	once	CASSGGNTGELFF	TGTGCCAGCAGTGGCGGGAACACCGGGGAGCTGTTTTTT
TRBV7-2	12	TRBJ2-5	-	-	CASSPSRETQYF	TGTGCCAGCAGCCCGAGTCGGGAGACCCAGTACTTC
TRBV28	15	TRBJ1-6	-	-	CASNAGLLYNSPLHF	TGTGCCAGCAATGCGGGCCTTCTCTATAATTCACCCCTCCACTTT
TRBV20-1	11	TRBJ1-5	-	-	CSASSNQPQHF	TGCAGTGCTAGCTCCAATCAGCCCCAGCATTTT
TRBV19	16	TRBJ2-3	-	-	CASSIIGAVSTDTQYF	TGTGCCAGTAGTATAATTGGAGCAGTGAGCACAGATACGCAGTATTTT
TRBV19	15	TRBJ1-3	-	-	CASSIVAGLGNTIYF	TGTGCCAGTAGTATAGTGGCGGGCCTCGGAAACACCATATATTTT
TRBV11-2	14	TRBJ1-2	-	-	CASSPSGRASGYTF	TGTGCCAGCAGCCCCTCGGGGAGGGCGAGTGGCTACACCTTC
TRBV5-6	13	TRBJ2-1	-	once	CASSLRDYNEQFF	TGTGCCAGCAGCCTCCGGGACTACAATGAGCAGTTCTTC
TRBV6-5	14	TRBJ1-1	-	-	CASSYSIRQVGAFF	TGTGCCAGCAGTTACTCGATTAGACAGGTCGGAGCTTTCTTT
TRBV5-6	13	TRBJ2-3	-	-	CASKERLTDTQYF	TGTGCCAGCAAGGAGAGATTAACAGATACGCAGTATTTT
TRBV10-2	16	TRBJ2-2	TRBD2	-	CASRVSGSSSTGELFF	TGCGCCAGCAGGGTTAGCGGGAGTAGTTCCACCGGGGAGCTGTTTTTT
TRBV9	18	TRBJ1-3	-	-	CASSGEGSVRSAGNTIYF	TGTGCCAGCAGCGGAGAGGGCAGTGTCCGGTCGGCTGGAAACACCATATATTTT
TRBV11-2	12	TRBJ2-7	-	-	CGEAENSYEQYF	TGTGGGGAAGCGGAGAACTCCTACGAGCAGTACTTC
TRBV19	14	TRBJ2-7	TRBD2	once	CASASSGGTYEQYF	TGTGCCAGTGCCTCCAGCGGGGGTACGTACGAGCAGTACTTC
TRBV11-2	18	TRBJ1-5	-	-	CASSLDRSREVSNQPQHF	TGTGCCAGCAGCTTAGATCGAAGCAGGGAGGTGAGCAATCAGCCCCAGCATTTT
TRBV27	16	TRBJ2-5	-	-	CASSRTPPRLQETQYF	TGTGCCAGCAGTCGCACCCCGCCGCGCCTCCAAGAGACCCAGTACTTC
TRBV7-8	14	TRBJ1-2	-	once	CASSPRQVGYGYTF	TGTGCCAGCAGCCCCCGACAGGTCGGCTATGGCTACACCTTC
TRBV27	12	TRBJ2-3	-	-	CASSLYGDTQYF	TGTGCCAGCAGTTTATACGGAGATACGCAGTATTTT
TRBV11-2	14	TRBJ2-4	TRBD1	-	CASSPDRGLNIQYF	TGTGCCAGCAGCCCAGACAGGGGGCTAAACATTCAGTACTTC
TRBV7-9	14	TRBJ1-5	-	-	CASSLGQVNQPQHF	TGTGCCAGCAGCTTAGGACAGGTCAATCAGCCCCAGCATTTT
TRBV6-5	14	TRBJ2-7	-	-	CASRGLTYSYEQYF	TGTGCCAGCAGAGGACTAACCTACTCCTACGAGCAGTACTTC
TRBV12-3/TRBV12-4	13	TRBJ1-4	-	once	CASSLFRSEKLFF	TGTGCCAGCAGTTTATTCAGATCGGAAAAACTGTTTTTT
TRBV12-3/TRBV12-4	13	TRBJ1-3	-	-	CASSTGVENTIYF	TGTGCCAGCAGTACCGGGGTGGAGAACACCATATATTTT
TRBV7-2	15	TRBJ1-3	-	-	CASSLGGLRGNTIYF	TGTGCCAGCAGCTTAGGGGGGCTGCGGGGAAACACCATATATTTT
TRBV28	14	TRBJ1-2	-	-	CASREAIQGYGYTF	TGTGCCAGCAGGGAAGCCATCCAGGGCTATGGCTACACCTTC
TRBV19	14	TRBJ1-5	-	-	CASSIRAGNQPQHF	TGTGCCAGTAGTATCAGGGCGGGCAATCAGCCCCAGCATTTT
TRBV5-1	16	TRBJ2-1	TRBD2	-	CASSLESGTRLNEQFF	TGCGCCAGCAGCTTGGAGTCGGGGACTAGACTCAATGAGCAGTTCTTC
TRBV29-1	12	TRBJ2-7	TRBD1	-	CSAATGSYEQYF	TGCAGCGCCGCGACAGGGTCCTACGAGCAGTACTTC
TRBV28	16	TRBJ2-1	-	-	CASSPRGGSSYNEQFF	TGTGCCAGCAGCCCGAGGGGGGGGAGCTCCTACAATGAGCAGTTCTTC
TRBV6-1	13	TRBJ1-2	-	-	CASSEPGAYGYTF	TGTGCCAGCAGTGAACCAGGGGCCTATGGCTACACCTTC
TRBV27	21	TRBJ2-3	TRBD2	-	CASSLLVGLAGIPSSTDTQYF	TGTGCCAGCAGTTTGCTAGTTGGACTAGCGGGCATACCCTCTAGCACAGATACGCAGTATTTT
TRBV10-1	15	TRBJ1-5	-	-	CASSAGHPSNQPQHF	TGCGCCAGCAGTGCAGGACATCCTAGCAATCAGCCCCAGCATTTT
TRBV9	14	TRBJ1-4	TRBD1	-	CASSADRGSEKLFF	TGTGCCAGCAGCGCGGACAGGGGCTCTGAAAAACTGTTTTTT
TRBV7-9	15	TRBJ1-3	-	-	CASSSLGNEGNTIYF	TGTGCCAGCAGTTCCCTCGGGAATGAAGGAAACACCATATATTTT
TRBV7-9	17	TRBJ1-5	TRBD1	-	CASSLSGTGISNQPQHF	TGTGCCAGCAGCTTATCGGGGACAGGGATATCCAATCAGCCCCAGCATTTT